The rows below give T cell receptor beta chains drawn from one sample of a study of blood T cell repertoires in COVID-19. Repertoires were generated with immunoSEQ multiplex PCR, while TCRdb's copy carries only in-frame clones and drops some. The data hold about 170,000 clones, with around 80% observed a single time. The material sequenced was peripheral blood. The receptor set was obtained from a woman of 80 years or more with active or convalescent COVID-19. Each CDR3 is given with its conserved first and last residue. The order of the fields is V gene, clone size, D gene, J gene, CDR3 protein, CDR3 DNA. A D gene is named only where the DNA matches it firmly. Rows give clone size only sometimes, using once, few, many, or a class for an expanded clone.

TRBV4-2	-	TRBD1	TRBJ1-1	CASSRWGQGLENTEAFF	TGTGCCAGCAGCCGCTGGGGACAGGGGTTGGAGAACACTGAAGCTTTCTTT
TRBV9	few	-	TRBJ2-2	CASSVGQANTGELFF	TGTGCCAGCAGCGTAGGGCAGGCTAACACCGGGGAGCTGTTTTTT
TRBV5-6	-	-	TRBJ1-1	CASSPKGRGGSTEAFF	TGTGCCAGCAGCCCAAAAGGACGGGGAGGGAGCACTGAAGCTTTCTTT
TRBV4-1	-	TRBD2	TRBJ2-3	CASSQEKARGGTDTQYF	TGCGCCAGCAGCCAAGAGAAAGCGCGGGGAGGGACAGATACGCAGTATTTT
TRBV12-5	-	-	TRBJ2-7	CASGLAGDYEQYF	TGTGCTAGTGGTCTGGCCGGGGACTACGAGCAGTACTTC
TRBV6-2/TRBV6-3	-	-	TRBJ2-7	CASSVSMQEQYF	TGTGCCAGCAGCGTAAGTATGCAGGAGCAGTACTTC
TRBV11-3	-	-	TRBJ1-1	CASSLEEGRNTEAFF	TGTGCCAGCAGCTTAGAGGAGGGTAGGAACACTGAAGCTTTCTTT
TRBV19	-	-	TRBJ2-2	CASSIRQFDTGELFF	TGTGCCAGTAGTATCAGACAGTTTGACACCGGGGAGCTGTTTTTT
TRBV6-5	-	-	TRBJ1-1	CASSRTTGGEAFF	TGTGCCAGCAGCCGAACTACCGGGGGAGAAGCTTTCTTT
TRBV16	-	-	TRBJ1-2	CASSQSIGARANYGYTF	TGTGCCAGCAGCCAATCGATAGGGGCGAGAGCTAACTATGGCTACACCTTC
TRBV10-3	-	-	TRBJ2-2	CAISEMAGVGDTGELFF	TGTGCCATCAGTGAAATGGCAGGGGTCGGGGACACCGGGGAGCTGTTTTTT
TRBV27	-	-	TRBJ2-6	CASSLQGSGANVLTF	TGTGCCAGCAGTTTACAGGGCTCTGGGGCCAACGTCCTGACTTTC
TRBV18	-	TRBD1	TRBJ1-1	CASSRDSMNTEAFF	TGTGCCAGCTCACGGGACAGTATGAACACTGAAGCTTTCTTT
TRBV3-1/TRBV3-2	-	-	TRBJ1-1	CASSHTNSGTEAFF	TGTGCCAGCAGCCATACAAACAGTGGCACTGAAGCTTTCTTT
TRBV29-1	-	-	TRBJ2-5	CSTAGTLQETQYF	TGCAGCACTGCCGGGACTCTCCAGGAGACCCAGTACTTC
TRBV19	-	-	TRBJ1-6	CASSIGGSYNSPLHF	TGTGCCAGCTCAATAGGGGGATCCTATAATTCACCCCTCCACTTT
TRBV2	-	-	TRBJ2-7	CASTSPSYEQYF	TGTGCCAGCACAAGTCCCAGCTACGAGCAGTACTTC
TRBV6-5	-	-	TRBJ1-4	CASRASSEKLFF	TGTGCCAGCAGGGCCTCGTCTGAAAAACTGTTTTTT
TRBV4-2	once	TRBD1	TRBJ1-1	CASRIGQVHTEAFF	TGTGCCAGCAGGATCGGACAGGTGCACACTGAAGCTTTCTTT
TRBV30	-	-	TRBJ1-3	CAWSVRLDSIYGNTIYF	TGTGCCTGGAGTGTAAGGCTGGACAGCATATATGGAAACACCATATATTTT
TRBV7-2	-	-	TRBJ1-2	CASSPIGQTANYGYTF	TGTGCCAGCAGCCCCATTGGACAGACAGCTAACTATGGCTACACCTTC
TRBV5-4	-	-	TRBJ1-1	CASSSRGGLGTEAFF	TGTGCCAGCAGCTCACGGGGAGGGTTGGGCACTGAAGCTTTCTTT
TRBV18	-	-	TRBJ1-1	CASSPQGQGTEAFF	TGTGCCAGCTCACCACAGGGGCAAGGCACTGAAGCTTTCTTT
TRBV25-1	-	TRBD1	TRBJ2-7	CASSLSGTGKAEQYF	TGTGCCAGCAGCCTCTCCGGGACAGGGAAGGCCGAGCAGTACTTC
TRBV7-3	-	-	TRBJ2-5	CASSAGGLLQETQYF	TGTGCCAGCAGCGCCGGGGGGCTACTCCAAGAGACCCAGTACTTC
TRBV18	-	TRBD1	TRBJ1-2	CASSSGTGADYGYTF	TGTGCCAGCTCGTCCGGGACAGGGGCAGACTATGGCTACACCTTC
TRBV4-3	-	-	TRBJ1-5	CASSQDIPGPQPQHF	TGCGCCAGCAGCCAAGATATTCCAGGGCCCCAGCCCCAGCATTTT
TRBV18	-	-	TRBJ2-3	CASSPSGAVGLDTQYF	TGTGCCAGCTCACCATCAGGGGCGGTAGGGTTGGATACGCAGTATTTT
TRBV6-5	-	-	TRBJ1-5	CASSYSHSNQPQHF	TGTGCCAGCAGTTACAGCCATAGCAATCAGCCCCAGCATTTT
TRBV6-2/TRBV6-3	-	-	TRBJ1-5	CASSYVGPNQPQHF	TGTGCCAGCAGTTACGTGGGGCCTAATCAGCCCCAGCATTTT
TRBV3-1/TRBV3-2	-	-	TRBJ2-5	CASMGGGEETQYF	TGTGCCAGCATGGGAGGGGGTGAAGAGACCCAGTACTTC
TRBV7-3	few	TRBD1	TRBJ2-3	CASSLGQGATDTQYF	TGTGCCAGCAGCTTAGGGCAGGGGGCGACAGATACGCAGTATTTT
TRBV7-8	-	-	TRBJ2-4	CASSLGARNIQYF	TGTGCCAGCAGCTTAGGGGCCAGAAACATTCAGTACTTC
TRBV19	-	-	TRBJ1-5	CASSIVGAARGGPQHF	TGTGCCAGTAGTATAGTAGGGGCAGCCCGAGGTGGGCCCCAGCATTTT
TRBV6-2/TRBV6-3	-	TRBD1	TRBJ1-4	CASSGTGTGKIRATNEKLFF	TGTGCCAGCAGTGGGACCGGGACAGGGAAAATTCGGGCGACTAATGAAAAACTGTTTTTT
TRBV6-5	-	-	TRBJ1-1	CASSYSRARNTEAFF	TGTGCCAGCAGTTACTCGAGGGCGCGGAACACTGAAGCTTTCTTT
TRBV2	-	-	TRBJ2-3	CASSLGGTDTQYF	TGTGCCAGCAGTTTGGGCGGCACAGATACGCAGTATTTT
TRBV5-4	-	TRBD2	TRBJ2-5	CASSLGGTSGGRETQYF	TGTGCCAGCAGCTTGGGGGGAACTAGCGGGGGCAGAGAGACCCAGTACTTC
TRBV3-1/TRBV3-2	-	TRBD1	TRBJ2-6	CASTRGPQGVGVGANVLTF	TGTGCCAGCACCCGGGGACCCCAGGGGGTAGGTGTTGGGGCCAACGTCCTGACTTTC
TRBV12-3/TRBV12-4	few	-	TRBJ2-5	CASSFSSAETQYF	TGTGCCAGCAGTTTCAGTAGCGCAGAGACCCAGTACTTC
TRBV11-2	-	-	TRBJ1-6	CASSLYLWSSPLHF	TGTGCCAGCAGCTTATACCTCTGGAGTTCACCCCTCCACTTT